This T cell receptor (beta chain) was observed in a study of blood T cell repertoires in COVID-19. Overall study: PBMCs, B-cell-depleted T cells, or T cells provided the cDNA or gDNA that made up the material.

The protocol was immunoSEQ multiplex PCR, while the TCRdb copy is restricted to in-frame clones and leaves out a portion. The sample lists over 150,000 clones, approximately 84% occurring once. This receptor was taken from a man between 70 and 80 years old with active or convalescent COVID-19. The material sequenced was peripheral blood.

DNA of the CDR3: TGTGCCAGCAGTTACTCTGACAGGGGCCTCTACGAGCAGTACTTC. It specifies CASSYSDRGLYEQYF. The rearrangement links TRBV6-2 or TRBV6-3 to TRBJ2-7; 8 nucleotides match TRBD1. CDR1 is MNHEY and CDR2 is SVGEGT in the germline V gene. Germline trimming cut 0 bases from V and 3 bases from J; bases unmatched to any gene: 4. The CDR3 loop spans 15 amino acids.